This is a list of T cell receptor beta chains from one sample in a study of beta chain features in type 1 diabetes. Some clones are missing from TCRdb's copy, which holds only in-frame ones; the method was immunoSEQ multiplex PCR. The table shows 630,000 or so clones, with around an eighth occurring only once. Sequenced sample: naive CD4+ T cells from blood. Source of these receptors: a man aged 18 to 29 with type 1 diabetes. Both conserved end residues are part of each CDR3. D genes are given only for firm matches. Where a row states a size, it is once, few, many or the class of an expanded clone; other rows omit it.

size	V	length	D	J	CDR3	DNA
few	TRBV10-2	17	-	TRBJ2-3	CASRPSEGTFGQDTQYF	TGCGCCAGCAGGCCCAGCGAGGGGACTTTCGGGCAGGATACGCAGTATTTT
few	TRBV5-1	13	-	TRBJ2-1	CASSDGQEGKQFF	TGCGCCAGCTCCGACGGGCAGGAGGGTAAGCAGTTCTTC
few	TRBV7-2	13	-	TRBJ1-1	CASSLTRGTEAFF	TGTGCCAGCAGCTTAACGCGGGGGACTGAAGCTTTCTTT
-	TRBV30	15	TRBD1	TRBJ1-4	CAWSRAGQGSEKLFF	TGTGCCTGGAGTAGGGCTGGACAGGGTAGTGAAAAACTGTTTTTT
few	TRBV7-9	13	-	TRBJ1-2	CASSLEFGRGYTF	TGTGCCAGCAGCTTGGAGTTTGGGCGTGGCTACACCTTC
-	TRBV9	13	-	TRBJ2-2	CASSPDIPGELFF	TGTGCCAGCAGCCCAGATATCCCCGGGGAGCTGTTTTTT
few	TRBV6-5	13	-	TRBJ2-7	CASRGGASYEQYF	TGTGCCAGCAGGGGCGGGGCATCCTACGAGCAGTACTTC
-	TRBV9	15	-	TRBJ2-2	CASSAYSGNTGELFF	TGTGCCAGCAGCGCCTATTCAGGGAACACCGGGGAGCTGTTTTTT
few	TRBV7-9	13	-	TRBJ1-1	CASSLEGNTEAFF	TGTGCCAGCAGCTTAGAGGGGAACACTGAAGCTTTCTTT
-	TRBV19	12	TRBD1	TRBJ2-5	CASQGARQTQYF	TGTGCCAGTCAGGGGGCGCGTCAGACCCAGTACTTC
few	TRBV6-5	12	-	TRBJ1-2	CASSPDTYGYTF	TGTGCCAGCAGCCCGGACACTTATGGCTACACCTTC
-	TRBV19	14	-	TRBJ2-5	CASSISRTRETQYF	TGTGCCAGTAGTATAAGTCGAACTCGGGAGACCCAGTACTTC
few	TRBV4-3	15	-	TRBJ2-1	CASSQEGPGPNEQFF	TGCGCCAGCAGCCAAGAGGGCCCAGGGCCCAATGAGCAGTTCTTC
few	TRBV10-3	13	-	TRBJ2-5	CAIRSNLDSPEYF	TGTGCCATTAGGTCAAATTTGGACAGTCCCGAGTACTTC
-	TRBV6-1	12	-	TRBJ2-7	CASSEDRRGWDF	TGTGCCAGCAGTGAGGATCGGAGGGGATGGGACTTC
-	TRBV29-1	14	TRBD2	TRBJ2-3	CSVEVAGGTDTQYF	TGCAGCGTTGAAGTAGCGGGAGGGACAGATACGCAGTATTTT
-	TRBV9	13	-	TRBJ1-1	CASSVQSNTEAFF	TGTGCCAGCAGCGTCCAGTCGAACACTGAAGCTTTCTTT
-	TRBV27	15	TRBD1	TRBJ1-6	CASSSLGQGGSPLHF	TGTGCCAGCAGTTCCCTTGGACAGGGTGGCTCACCCCTCCACTTT
few	TRBV19	11	TRBD1	TRBJ1-2	CASRQGTGYTF	TGTGCCAGCAGACAGGGGACTGGCTACACCTTC
-	TRBV5-8	15	TRBD2	TRBJ2-1	CASSLLAGLSKDLFF	TGTGCCAGCAGCTTGCTAGCGGGATTAAGTAAGGATCTGTTCTTC
few	TRBV6-5	14	-	TRBJ1-1	CASSTGYAGTEAFF	TGTGCCAGCAGCACAGGGTATGCGGGCACTGAAGCTTTCTTT
-	TRBV7-4	14	-	TRBJ2-7	CASPPPGVDYEQYF	TGTGCCAGCCCCCCACCCGGAGTGGACTACGAGCAGTACTTC
-	TRBV9	15	TRBD2	TRBJ2-1	CASSLAGESYNEQFF	TGTGCCAGCAGTTTAGCGGGAGAGTCCTACAATGAGCAGTTCTTC
-	TRBV5-1	15	-	TRBJ2-5	CASSLDGTGGRAQYF	TGCGCCAGCAGCTTGGACGGGACTGGGGGCAGGGCCCAGTACTTC
few	TRBV30	13	-	TRBJ2-3	CAWKKEGPDTQYF	TGTGCCTGGAAGAAGGAGGGGCCAGATACGCAGTATTTT
few	TRBV7-8	13	-	TRBJ1-2	CASSVGGRYGYTF	TGTGCCAGCAGCGTAGGGGGGAGGTATGGCTACACCTTC
few	TRBV30	12	-	TRBJ2-2	CAWSRQTGELFF	TGTGCCTGGAGTAGGCAGACCGGGGAGCTGTTTTTT
-	TRBV7-2	16	-	TRBJ2-2	CASSLAPGGYTGELFF	TGTGCCAGCAGCTTAGCACCGGGGGGCTATACCGGGGAGCTGTTTTTT
-	TRBV5-4	12	-	TRBJ1-5	CASSFANQPQHF	TGTGCCAGCAGCTTCGCAAATCAGCCCCAGCATTTT
few	TRBV11-3	15	-	TRBJ2-3	CASSLGLSGTDTQYF	TGTGCCAGCAGCTTAGGTCTTAGCGGCACAGATACGCAGTATTTT
-	TRBV9	16	-	TRBJ2-2	CASSKGVSSSTGELFF	TGTGCCAGCAGCAAAGGGGTGTCGTCGAGCACCGGGGAGCTGTTTTTT